The 7 T cell receptor beta chains listed next were all sequenced from one sample in a study of tumor-infiltrating lymphocytes in primary liver carcinoma. Total RNA amounting to about 520 ng was the source from which TCR beta cDNA was made with a constant-region primer. ARM-PCR, slightly modified, supplied the TCR beta libraries through three nested multiplex PCR rounds. A C-beta reverse primer and TRBV1-TRBV30 forward primers served in each of the first two PCR rounds, at about 9 cycles apiece. TCRdb re-called the multiplex PCR reads through MiXCR, storing one row per CDR3 protein. The table lists around 71,000 distinct CDR3 sequences, about 64% of them singletons. Each 20-30 mg portion of unsorted bulk tissue served as the source for co-extraction of RNA and DNA. The sequenced sample was liver tumor tissue from sampling region 4. Subset here: tumor region T4, right-lateral pole. The receptor source for this set is a woman aged 55-70 years with primary liver carcinoma and hepatitis B virus infection.

This clonotype was detected many times. The chain combines TRBV5-1 with TRBJ2-7, with TRBD1 as a possible D gene (6 bases). This CDR3 spans 14 amino acids. The ends were cut back, 4 bases at V and 2 bases at J, with 13 bases in the middle. Per germline, CDR1 SGHRS and CDR2 YFSETQ. The CDR3: CASSIETGPYEQYF. CDR3 in DNA: TGCGCCAGCAGCATCGAAACAGGGCCCTACGAGCAGTACTTC.

This clonotype was picked up a small number of times. A much larger clone sits a single nucleotide away, making a read error possible. As DNA, the CDR3 is TGTGCCAGCAGGTTGGGGGAGGTTGGCGCCTATGGCTACACCTTC. Translation: CASRLGEVGAYGYTF. The chain links TRBV6-1 to TRBJ1-2; a possible D gene is TRBD1 (5 bases). Between the trimmed V and J ends, which lost 6 bases and 4 bases, there was a span of 18 bases. This CDR3 has 15 residues. From germline, CDR1 is MNHNS and CDR2 SASEGT.

The table lists this clonotype with many counts. The chain joins TRBV5-1 to TRBJ2-2; 8 nucleotides agree with TRBD2. The CDR3 contains 18 residues. CDR1 SGHRS and CDR2 YFSETQ come from the germline V gene. V gave up 3 bases and J gave up 5 bases; unmatched junction bases: 15. The CDR3 protein is CASSSDGRGLGGTGELFF. In nucleotides, the CDR3 is TGCGCCAGCAGCTCGGATGGTAGGGGACTAGGCGGGACCGGGGAGCTGTTTTTT.

The chain is built from TRBV11-2 and TRBJ2-7; 11 bases map to TRBD2. The CDR3 consists of 13 residues. Germline CDR1 reads SGHAT; CDR2 reads FQNNGV. Germline trimming cut 7 bases from V and 9 bases from J; bases unmatched to any gene: 8. The CDR3 region is CASKLTSGSGQYF. The CDR3 bases are TGTGCCAGCAAGTTAACTAGCGGGAGCGGGCAGTACTTC.

For this clonotype: This may arise from a read error, as a much more abundant clone is one base away. The chain uses TRBV30 and TRBJ2-5, with TRBD2 matching over 11 bases. The CDR3 covers 16 residues. The V segment lost 3 bases and the J segment 0 bases; nucleotides outside the gene matches: 6. Germline V CDR1 and CDR2: GTSNPN, SVGIG (reference sequence). CDR3 nucleotide sequence: TGTGCCTGGAGGCGAATGACTAGCGGGGACCAAGAGACCCAGTACTTC. Encoded protein: CAWRRMTSGDQETQYF.

A note on this clonotype: A read error may produce the germline difference seen at one junction end. The chain uses TRBV12-3 or TRBV12-4 and TRBJ2-3; no clear D gene. There are 17 residues in the CDR3. The CDR3 sequence: CASSLALSRSSTDMQYF. The CDR3 nucleotides read TGTGCCAGCAGTTTAGCGCTAAGTCGGAGCAGCACAGATATGCAGTATTTT.

For this clonotype: Compared with germline, one end of the junction differs, possibly owing to a read error. The V call is TRBV4-2, the J call TRBJ2-3; 8 positions match TRBD1. The germline gives CDR1 LGHNA, CDR2 YNFKEQ. This CDR3 has 17 amino acids. CDR3 sequence reads: CASSQVRGTGATDTQYF. The CDR3, as DNA: TGTGCCAGCAGCCAAGTTCGAGGGACAGGAGCCACAGATACTCAGTATTTT.